These T cell receptor beta chains were read from a single sample in a study of blood T cell repertoires in COVID-19. Using immunoSEQ multiplex PCR, the repertoire was profiled, and TCRdb retains in-frame clones only, with some absent. This table holds under 200,000 clones, 86% found once. The specimen sequenced was PBMCs or T cells enriched from blood (not recorded which). The receptors originated from a woman aged 40-49 years in a cohort exposed to, infected with or recovered from COVID-19 (not recorded which). The CDR3 runs from the conserved cysteine through the conserved F or W. Each record gives: V gene, clone size, J gene, D gene, CDR3 DNA, CDR3 protein. The D gene is left open where the match is weak. The size of a clone is reported for some rows only, either as once, few or many, or as a class for expanded clones.

V gene: TRBV20-1
clone size: NA
J gene: TRBJ2-3
D gene: NA
CDR3 DNA: TGCAGTGCTAGTAGCGCAGATACGCAGTATTTT
CDR3 protein: CSASSADTQYF

V gene: TRBV4-1
clone size: NA
J gene: TRBJ2-5
D gene: TRBD2
CDR3 DNA: TGCGCCAGCAGCCAGGCCACTCCGGGACTAGCGGGAGGAGAGACCCAGTACTTC
CDR3 protein: CASSQATPGLAGGETQYF

V gene: TRBV6-5
clone size: NA
J gene: TRBJ2-7
D gene: TRBD1
CDR3 DNA: TGTGCCAGCAGGCGGGACAGGGGCTACGAGCAGTACTTC
CDR3 protein: CASRRDRGYEQYF

V gene: TRBV5-6
clone size: NA
J gene: TRBJ2-1
D gene: NA
CDR3 DNA: TGTGCCAGCAGCTTGGCTAGGGAGAATGAGCAGTTCTTC
CDR3 protein: CASSLARENEQFF

V gene: TRBV7-2
clone size: few
J gene: TRBJ2-7
D gene: NA
CDR3 DNA: TGTGCCAGCAGCTTGACTCTCCGCTACGAGCAGTACTTC
CDR3 protein: CASSLTLRYEQYF

V gene: TRBV11-3
clone size: NA
J gene: TRBJ2-2
D gene: TRBD2
CDR3 DNA: TGTGCCAGCAGCTCTGGACTAGTGCACACCGGGGAGCTGTTTTTT
CDR3 protein: CASSSGLVHTGELFF

V gene: TRBV28
clone size: NA
J gene: TRBJ1-6
D gene: TRBD1
CDR3 DNA: TGTGCCAGCAGTTGGGGGACAGCAAATAATTCACCCCTCCACTTT
CDR3 protein: CASSWGTANNSPLHF

V gene: TRBV29-1
clone size: NA
J gene: TRBJ2-4
D gene: TRBD2
CDR3 DNA: TGCAGCGTTAGCGGGAGCTATGTAGCCAAAAACATTCAGTACTTC
CDR3 protein: CSVSGSYVAKNIQYF

V gene: TRBV7-8
clone size: once
J gene: TRBJ1-4
D gene: NA
CDR3 DNA: TGTGCCAGCAGCCCCTGGACAGATAATGAAAAACTGTTTTTT
CDR3 protein: CASSPWTDNEKLFF

V gene: TRBV19
clone size: NA
J gene: TRBJ1-1
D gene: TRBD1
CDR3 DNA: TGTGCCAGTAGTGCGGACAGGGGGAACACTGAAGCTTTCTTT
CDR3 protein: CASSADRGNTEAFF

V gene: TRBV5-1
clone size: NA
J gene: TRBJ1-1
D gene: NA
CDR3 DNA: TGCGCCAGCAGCTTGGCCCTGGGAAGGGGTACTGAAGCTTTCTTT
CDR3 protein: CASSLALGRGTEAFF

V gene: TRBV7-2
clone size: NA
J gene: TRBJ1-3
D gene: NA
CDR3 DNA: TGTGCCAGCAGCTTGTCCTACTCTGGAAACACCATATATTTT
CDR3 protein: CASSLSYSGNTIYF

V gene: TRBV6-5
clone size: NA
J gene: TRBJ1-2
D gene: TRBD1
CDR3 DNA: TGTGCCAGCAGGATCGGACAGGCTGGATATGGCTACACCTTC
CDR3 protein: CASRIGQAGYGYTF

V gene: TRBV18
clone size: NA
J gene: TRBJ1-4
D gene: TRBD1
CDR3 DNA: TGTGCCAGCTCATCCCGACAGGGCGAGGCAGAAAAACTGTTTTTT
CDR3 protein: CASSSRQGEAEKLFF

V gene: TRBV5-1
clone size: NA
J gene: TRBJ1-1
D gene: TRBD1
CDR3 DNA: TGCGCCAGCAGCTCATACAGGGGGCCCAACACTGAAGCTTTCTTT
CDR3 protein: CASSSYRGPNTEAFF

V gene: TRBV5-1
clone size: few
J gene: TRBJ2-3
D gene: NA
CDR3 DNA: TGCGCCAGCAGCCTCGGGCCCCGGGGGGATACGCAGTATTTT
CDR3 protein: CASSLGPRGDTQYF

V gene: TRBV10-3
clone size: NA
J gene: TRBJ1-4
D gene: NA
CDR3 DNA: TGTGCCATCAGTGATAACGGAGGGGAGGTGATTTTTTTT
CDR3 protein: CAISDNGGEVIFF

V gene: TRBV13
clone size: few
J gene: TRBJ1-6
D gene: NA
CDR3 DNA: TGTGCCAGCAGCCCCTTTGGAGGCCCTGGAGATTCACCCCTCCACTTT
CDR3 protein: CASSPFGGPGDSPLHF

V gene: TRBV7-7
clone size: NA
J gene: TRBJ2-1
D gene: NA
CDR3 DNA: TGTGCCAGCAGCTTAGCGGGTGCGGGGGCGCATGAGCAGTTCTTC
CDR3 protein: CASSLAGAGAHEQFF

V gene: TRBV4-1
clone size: NA
J gene: TRBJ1-1
D gene: TRBD1
CDR3 DNA: TGCGCCAGCAGCCTGGAGGGGGCAGGGAACACTGAAGCTTTCTTT
CDR3 protein: CASSLEGAGNTEAFF

V gene: TRBV28
clone size: NA
J gene: TRBJ1-2
D gene: NA
CDR3 DNA: TGTGCCAGCAGTTTCTGGGGAGAAGATTCTAGCTACACCTTC
CDR3 protein: CASSFWGEDSSYTF